These 11 T cell receptor beta chains came from one sample sequenced in a study of T cell responses to AZD1222 COVID-19 vaccine. Repertoires were generated with immunoSEQ multiplex PCR, while TCRdb's copy carries only in-frame clones and drops some. The table shows about 120,000 clones, with approximately 93% occurring only once. The starting material was peripheral blood, obtained on day 0 of AZD1222 vaccination. The receptors stem from an adult in good health.

The chain carries TRBV24-1 and TRBJ2-5, with D unclear. Trimming shortened V by 0 bases and J by 1 base, and 8 bases separated the two germline ends. Germline V gives CDR1 KGHDR, CDR2 SFDVKD. The CDR3 covers 15 residues. The CDR3 loop is CATSDLQVSQETQYF. The CDR3 nucleotides are TGTGCCACCAGTGATTTGCAAGTCAGCCAAGAGACCCAGTACTTC.

The V call is TRBV28, the J call TRBJ1-6; D is unresolved. The CDR3 runs to 15 residues. Per the germline V gene, CDR1 is MDHEN and CDR2 is SYDVKM. Trimming removed 0 bases from V and 8 bases from J, with 11 bases in between. The CDR3 protein is CASSLWPSTDSPLHF. The CDR3 nucleotides read TGTGCCAGCAGTTTATGGCCCAGCACGGATTCACCCCTCCACTTT.

The genes are TRBV4-1 and TRBJ1-3; D not certain. The CDR3 has 17 amino acids. Trimming took off 1 base at V and 1 base at J, with 14 bases between the two ends. The V gene's germline CDR1 is MGHRA and CDR2 YSYEKL. CDR3 bases: TGCGCCAGCAGCCAAGTTCAGCCCGGACCATCTGGAAACACCATATATTTT. It translates to CASSQVQPGPSGNTIYF.

The J gene is TRBJ1-4, the V gene TRBV5-6, with 7 bases that match TRBD1. CDR3 length equals 15 residues. J was trimmed by 4 bases and V by 0 bases; bases with no gene match: 3. CDR1 is SGHDT and CDR2 is YYEEEE in the germline V gene. CDR3 in DNA: TGTGCCAGCAGCTTGGAGGGGGCGGTTAATGAAAAACTGTTTTTT. This gives the protein CASSLEGAVNEKLFF. The full variable domain, completed using reference TRBV5-6 and TRBJ1-4, is DAGVTQSPTHLIKTRGQQVTLRCSPKSGHDTVSWYQQALGQGPQFIFQYYEEEERQRGNFPDRFSGHQFPNYSSELNVNALLLGDSALYLCASSLEGAVNEKLFFGSGTQLSVL.

The V gene is TRBV21-1, the J gene TRBJ2-7; the table's D call, TRBD1, was not checked against the DNA. TRBV21-1 counts as a pseudogene. CDR3 size: 17 residues. For the CDR3, the DNA is TGTGCCAGCAGCGCTTCCGTCCCGGGACAGAGCTCCTACGAGCAGTACTTC. The encoded protein is CASSASVPGQSSYEQYF.

The chain has TRBV27 and TRBJ1-5; D perhaps matches TRBD1 (5 bases). Trimming pared 1 base from V and 6 bases from J, leaving 16 bases between. Germline V lookup: CDR1 MNHEY, CDR2 SMNVEV (reference sequence). The CDR3 is 16 residues long. CDR3 coding DNA: TGTGCCAGCAGTTTATATGCGCCCCCGGGGCGTCAGCCCCAGCATTTT. Protein product: CASSLYAPPGRQPQHF.

The genes are TRBV28 and TRBJ2-3; TRBD1 matches 8 bases. Germline lookup yields CDR1 MDHEN and CDR2 SYDVKM. The CDR3 extends over 18 amino acids. Trimming removed 4 bases from V and 0 bases from J; junction bases left unmatched: 12. CDR3 residues: CASSSDREYIISTDTQYF. In nucleotides, the CDR3 is TGTGCCAGCAGTTCGGACAGGGAGTATATAATCAGCACAGATACGCAGTATTTT.

The rearrangement joins TRBV28 to TRBJ1-4, with 10 bases matching TRBD1. The junction had 7 bases not matched to a gene; V was cut back by 5 bases and J by 7 bases. Germline V gene sequence: CDR1 MDHEN, CDR2 SYDVKM. The CDR3 consists of 15 residues. The CDR3 loop is CASSLPGTGVEKLFF. The CDR3, as DNA: TGTGCCAGCAGTCTTCCCGGGACAGGGGTTGAAAAACTGTTTTTT.

The chain recombines TRBV5-1 with TRBJ1-2, with no clear D. V lost 7 bases to trimming and J lost 7 bases, with 17 bases between them. This CDR3 has 13 amino acids. Germline values: CDR1 SGHRS, CDR2 YFSETQ. CDR3 region: CASRSGREGGYTF. Written as DNA, the CDR3 is TGCGCCAGCCGCAGTGGTAGGGAGGGTGGCTACACCTTC.

This clone was counted a single time. The chain carries TRBV5-1 and TRBJ1-1; D is uncertain. There are 14 residues in the CDR3. CDR1 is SGHRS and CDR2 is YFSETQ in the germline V gene. V was pared by 6 bases and J by 5 bases, with 17 bases between. The DNA for the CDR3 is TGCGCCAGCACTATGGGGAGTGCCCCGACTGAAGCTTTCTTT. Translated, it gives CASTMGSAPTEAFF.

The chain combines TRBV29-1 with TRBJ1-4, with D unclear. From germline, CDR1 is SQVTM and CDR2 ANQGSEA. Trimming cost V 2 bases and J 8 bases, with 6 bases left between them. The CDR3 spans 11 residues. In DNA, the CDR3 is TGCAGCGTTGAACGTGGGGAAAAACTGTTTTTT. It codes for CSVERGEKLFF. The complete variable domain, with remaining parts taken from reference TRBV29-1 and TRBJ1-4, reads SAVISQKPSRDICQRGTSLTIQCQVDSQVTMMFWYRQQPGQSLTLIATANQGSEATYESGFVIDKFPISRPNLTFSTLTVSNMSPEDSSIYLCSVERGEKLFFGSGTQLSVL.